One sample yielded the 15 T cell receptor beta chains listed below, sequenced in a study of blood T cell repertoires in COVID-19. Profiled with immunoSEQ multiplex PCR; TCRdb holds only in-frame clones, not every one. The profile shows more than 250,000 clones, 87% of them singletons. The sample was PBMCs or T cells enriched from blood (not recorded which). The source is a woman aged 40 to 50 who had recovered from COVID-19.

CDR3 in DNA: TGCGCCAGCTCCGTCCTCAGGGGAGGGGAGCTGTTTTTT. Amino acid sequence: CASSVLRGGELFF. J is TRBJ2-2 and V is TRBV5-1, with TRBD1 as a possible D gene (6 bases). The CDR3 totals 13 residues. Trimming took off 7 bases at V and 8 bases at J, with 15 bases between the two ends. The germline V gene has CDR1 SGHRS and CDR2 YFSETQ.

The chain is built from TRBV28 and TRBJ1-4; 12 bases are a match to TRBD1. This CDR3 contains 17 residues. Trimming took 2 bases from V and 6 from J; bases not matched to a gene: 7. Germline lookup yields CDR1 MDHEN and CDR2 SYDVKM. The CDR3 DNA sequence: TGTGCCAGCAGTTTAATGGGGACAGGGGGCCGTTATGAAAAACTGTTTTTT. This codes for CASSLMGTGGRYEKLFF. Complete variable domain (other parts from reference TRBV28 and TRBJ1-4): DVKVTQSSRYLVKRTGEKVFLECVQDMDHENMFWYRQDPGLGLRLIYFSYDVKMKEKGDIPEGYSVSREKKERFSLILESASTNQTSMYLCASSLMGTGGRYEKLFFGSGTQLSVL.

This chain links TRBV28 with TRBJ2-7; a possible D gene is TRBD2 (6 bases). Germline V gives CDR1 MDHEN, CDR2 SYDVKM. Deletions cut 1 base from V and 6 bases from J, with 25 bases between. The CDR3 is made up of 18 amino acids. This chain's CDR3 is CASSLFDRRREPDREQYF. The CDR3 DNA sequence: TGTGCCAGCAGTTTATTCGACCGTCGGCGGGAACCGGACCGCGAGCAGTACTTC.

The genes are TRBV7-2 and TRBJ2-1; the D gene is possibly TRBD2 (5 bases). CDR3 length: 14 residues. Looked up from germline, CDR1 is SGHTA and CDR2 is FQGNSA. Trimming removed 5 bases at V and 7 bases at J, with 15 bases between. The DNA for the CDR3 is TGTGCCAGCAGCGTAAGGGTGGGAGTTAATGAGCAGTTCTTC. Amino acids: CASSVRVGVNEQFF.

The V call is TRBV24-1, the J call TRBJ1-1, with 8 bases aligning to TRBD1. In germline, CDR1 is KGHDR, CDR2 SFDVKD. The CDR3 has 13 residues. V was clipped by 2 bases and J by 11 bases; unmatched bases: 6. The CDR3, as DNA: TGTGCCACCAGTGATTGGGACAGGAGAGAGGCTTTCTTT. Protein sequence: CATSDWDRREAFF.

This chain joins TRBV5-1 and TRBJ2-5, with a tentative D call TRBD1 (6 bases). CDR1 SGHRS and CDR2 YFSETQ come from the germline V gene. The germline V and J ends were trimmed by 4 bases and 5 bases, with 15 bases remaining between them. The CDR3 length is 14 residues. The CDR3 protein is CASSPYQGQETQYF. CDR3 DNA: TGCGCCAGCAGCCCCTACCAGGGGCAGGAGACCCAGTACTTC.

This chain connects TRBV28 to TRBJ2-1; D is possibly TRBD1 (6 bases). CDR1 MDHEN and CDR2 SYDVKM come from the germline V gene. Trimming stripped 7 bases from V and 7 bases from J, with 11 bases between. The CDR3 sequence is 12 residues long. CDR3 sequence reads: CASTDRMNEQFF. In DNA form, the CDR3 reads TGTGCCAGCACCGACAGGATGAATGAGCAGTTCTTC.

This clone turned up a few times. This chain links TRBV30 with TRBJ1-1, with 10 positions matching TRBD1. The germline V gene encodes CDR1 GTSNPN and CDR2 SVGIG (reference sequence). The CDR3 runs 14 residues. Unmatched junction bases numbered 4, after V lost 0 bases and J lost 6 bases. The CDR3 DNA follows: TGTGCCTGGAGTGTTGGACAGGGGGAACCTGAAGCTTTCTTT. Protein sequence: CAWSVGQGEPEAFF.

This sequence joins TRBV11-2 and TRBJ2-3; a weak D match, TRBD2 (6 bases). V lost 5 bases to trimming and J lost 4 bases, with 16 bases between them. The CDR3 spans 15 residues. The germline V gene encodes CDR1 SGHAT and CDR2 FQNNGV. The CDR3, as DNA: TGTGCCAGCAGCCTTTTAGTAGGCGGGGCAGATACGCAGTATTTT. Residues: CASSLLVGGADTQYF. Full variable domain (outside the CDR3, taken from reference TRBV11-2 and TRBJ2-3): EAGVAQSPRYKIIEKRQSVAFWCNPISGHATLYWYQQILGQGPKLLIQFQNNGVVDDSQLPKDRFSAERLKGVDSTLKIQPAKLEDSAVYLCASSLLVGGADTQYFGPGTRLTVL.

This chain links TRBV10-3 with TRBJ2-7, with D possibly matching TRBD2 (5 bases). Trimming stripped 10 bases from V and 2 bases from J, with 12 bases between. CDR1 and CDR2 from the germline V gene are ENHRY and SYGVKD. The length of the CDR3 is 12 residues. For the CDR3, the DNA is TGTGCCACCCAAGACTACACCTACGAGCAGTACTTC. Translated, it gives CATQDYTYEQYF.

This clone was detected only a few times. The chain recombines TRBV25-1 with TRBJ1-4; D not resolved. CDR1 is MGHDK, CDR2 SYGVNS, per germline. This CDR3 has 13 residues. V lost 2 bases and J 8 bases, leaving 9 bases between the germline ends. The CDR3 DNA reads as TGTGCCAGCAGTGAAGAGGGTCGGGAAAAACTGTTTTTT. This gives the protein CASSEEGREKLFF.

The genes are TRBV20-1 and TRBJ2-3; TRBD2 matches 11 bases. The CDR3 is made up of 15 amino acids. V lost 3 bases to trimming and J lost 0 bases; unmatched junction nucleotides: 2. Per germline, CDR1 DFQATT and CDR2 SNEGSKA (reference sequence). The CDR3 here is CSASRTSGSTDTQYF. CDR3 bases: TGCAGTGCTAGTCGGACTAGCGGGAGCACAGATACGCAGTATTTT.

The CDR3 coding sequence is TGCGCCAGCAGCCAAGTTCTGGGACAGGAGAATGGCTACACCTTC. It yields the protein CASSQVLGQENGYTF. This chain connects TRBV4-3 to TRBJ1-2; the match to TRBD1 covers 8 bases. The CDR3 is made up of 15 amino acids. V was clipped by 1 base and J by 6 bases; unmatched bases: 7. Germline CDR1 and CDR2: LGHNA and YSLEER.

The chain has TRBV9 and TRBJ2-4; no clear D gene. CDR1 and CDR2 from the germline V gene are SGDLS and YYNGEE. Trimming removed 0 bases from V and 1 base from J, with 11 bases in between. The CDR3 covers 16 residues. CDR3 sequence: CASSVDPTGAKNIQYF. The CDR3 DNA is TGTGCCAGCAGCGTAGACCCGACTGGGGCCAAAAACATTCAGTACTTC.

The chain has TRBV30 and TRBJ2-3; 7 bases are a match to TRBD2. The germline CDR1 and CDR2 sequences are GTSNPN and SVGIG (reference sequence). V dropped 3 bases and J dropped 2; count of bases not matched to a gene: 5. CDR3 length: 14 amino acids. CDR3: CAWSPGLTTDTQYF. As DNA, the CDR3 is TGTGCCTGGAGCCCGGGACTAACCACAGATACGCAGTATTTT.